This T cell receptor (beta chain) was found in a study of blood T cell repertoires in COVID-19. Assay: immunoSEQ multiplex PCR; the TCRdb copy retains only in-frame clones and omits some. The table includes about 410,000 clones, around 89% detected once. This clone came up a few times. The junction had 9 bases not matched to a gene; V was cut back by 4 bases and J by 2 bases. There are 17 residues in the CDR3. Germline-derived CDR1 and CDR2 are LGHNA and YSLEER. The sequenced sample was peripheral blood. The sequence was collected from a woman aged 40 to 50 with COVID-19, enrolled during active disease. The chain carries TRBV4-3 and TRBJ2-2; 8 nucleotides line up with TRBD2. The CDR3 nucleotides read TGCGCCAGCAGCCCCTCCCGGGGGGGGTACAACACCGGGGAGCTGTTTTTT. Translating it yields CASSPSRGGYNTGELFF.